This paragraph reports one T cell receptor beta chain. The antigen is not known. RNA and DNA were co-extracted from approximately 20-30 mg of unsorted bulk tissue. Each sampled tumor had five separate regions taken from it. The record originates from a study of tumor-infiltrating lymphocytes in primary liver carcinoma. Study observations and caveats: Overlap between tumor regions exceeded overlap of tumor with adjacent tissue or blood. Just around 7.5-25% of top clones spanned all five tumor regions.

The researchers produced TCR beta cDNA from 450 to 600 ng total RNA with a constant-region primer. Slightly modified ARM-PCR, run as three nested multiplex PCR rounds, produced the TCR beta libraries. TRBV1-TRBV30 forward primers paired with a C-beta reverse primer drove the first two PCR rounds, 10 cycles each. Each CDR3 protein gets one entry after TCRdb re-called the multiplex PCR reads with MiXCR. The sample shows under 90,000 distinct CDR3 sequences, over 60% of them seen only once. There are 15 residues in the CDR3. Between the trimmed V and J ends, which lost 0 bases and 17 bases, there was a span of 22 bases. CDR1 and CDR2 from the germline V gene are SGHAT and FQNNGV.

This chain joins TRBV11-2 and TRBJ1-4; no clear D gene. The sample was liver tumor tissue from sampling region 1. Stated subset: tumor region T1, superior pole. This receptor was obtained from a man in his forties or fifties with primary liver carcinoma and hepatitis B virus infection. The CDR3 loop is CASSLESRPNQRLFF. The CDR3 bases are TGTGCCAGCAGCTTAGAGAGCAGGCCGAATCAAAGACTATTTTTT.